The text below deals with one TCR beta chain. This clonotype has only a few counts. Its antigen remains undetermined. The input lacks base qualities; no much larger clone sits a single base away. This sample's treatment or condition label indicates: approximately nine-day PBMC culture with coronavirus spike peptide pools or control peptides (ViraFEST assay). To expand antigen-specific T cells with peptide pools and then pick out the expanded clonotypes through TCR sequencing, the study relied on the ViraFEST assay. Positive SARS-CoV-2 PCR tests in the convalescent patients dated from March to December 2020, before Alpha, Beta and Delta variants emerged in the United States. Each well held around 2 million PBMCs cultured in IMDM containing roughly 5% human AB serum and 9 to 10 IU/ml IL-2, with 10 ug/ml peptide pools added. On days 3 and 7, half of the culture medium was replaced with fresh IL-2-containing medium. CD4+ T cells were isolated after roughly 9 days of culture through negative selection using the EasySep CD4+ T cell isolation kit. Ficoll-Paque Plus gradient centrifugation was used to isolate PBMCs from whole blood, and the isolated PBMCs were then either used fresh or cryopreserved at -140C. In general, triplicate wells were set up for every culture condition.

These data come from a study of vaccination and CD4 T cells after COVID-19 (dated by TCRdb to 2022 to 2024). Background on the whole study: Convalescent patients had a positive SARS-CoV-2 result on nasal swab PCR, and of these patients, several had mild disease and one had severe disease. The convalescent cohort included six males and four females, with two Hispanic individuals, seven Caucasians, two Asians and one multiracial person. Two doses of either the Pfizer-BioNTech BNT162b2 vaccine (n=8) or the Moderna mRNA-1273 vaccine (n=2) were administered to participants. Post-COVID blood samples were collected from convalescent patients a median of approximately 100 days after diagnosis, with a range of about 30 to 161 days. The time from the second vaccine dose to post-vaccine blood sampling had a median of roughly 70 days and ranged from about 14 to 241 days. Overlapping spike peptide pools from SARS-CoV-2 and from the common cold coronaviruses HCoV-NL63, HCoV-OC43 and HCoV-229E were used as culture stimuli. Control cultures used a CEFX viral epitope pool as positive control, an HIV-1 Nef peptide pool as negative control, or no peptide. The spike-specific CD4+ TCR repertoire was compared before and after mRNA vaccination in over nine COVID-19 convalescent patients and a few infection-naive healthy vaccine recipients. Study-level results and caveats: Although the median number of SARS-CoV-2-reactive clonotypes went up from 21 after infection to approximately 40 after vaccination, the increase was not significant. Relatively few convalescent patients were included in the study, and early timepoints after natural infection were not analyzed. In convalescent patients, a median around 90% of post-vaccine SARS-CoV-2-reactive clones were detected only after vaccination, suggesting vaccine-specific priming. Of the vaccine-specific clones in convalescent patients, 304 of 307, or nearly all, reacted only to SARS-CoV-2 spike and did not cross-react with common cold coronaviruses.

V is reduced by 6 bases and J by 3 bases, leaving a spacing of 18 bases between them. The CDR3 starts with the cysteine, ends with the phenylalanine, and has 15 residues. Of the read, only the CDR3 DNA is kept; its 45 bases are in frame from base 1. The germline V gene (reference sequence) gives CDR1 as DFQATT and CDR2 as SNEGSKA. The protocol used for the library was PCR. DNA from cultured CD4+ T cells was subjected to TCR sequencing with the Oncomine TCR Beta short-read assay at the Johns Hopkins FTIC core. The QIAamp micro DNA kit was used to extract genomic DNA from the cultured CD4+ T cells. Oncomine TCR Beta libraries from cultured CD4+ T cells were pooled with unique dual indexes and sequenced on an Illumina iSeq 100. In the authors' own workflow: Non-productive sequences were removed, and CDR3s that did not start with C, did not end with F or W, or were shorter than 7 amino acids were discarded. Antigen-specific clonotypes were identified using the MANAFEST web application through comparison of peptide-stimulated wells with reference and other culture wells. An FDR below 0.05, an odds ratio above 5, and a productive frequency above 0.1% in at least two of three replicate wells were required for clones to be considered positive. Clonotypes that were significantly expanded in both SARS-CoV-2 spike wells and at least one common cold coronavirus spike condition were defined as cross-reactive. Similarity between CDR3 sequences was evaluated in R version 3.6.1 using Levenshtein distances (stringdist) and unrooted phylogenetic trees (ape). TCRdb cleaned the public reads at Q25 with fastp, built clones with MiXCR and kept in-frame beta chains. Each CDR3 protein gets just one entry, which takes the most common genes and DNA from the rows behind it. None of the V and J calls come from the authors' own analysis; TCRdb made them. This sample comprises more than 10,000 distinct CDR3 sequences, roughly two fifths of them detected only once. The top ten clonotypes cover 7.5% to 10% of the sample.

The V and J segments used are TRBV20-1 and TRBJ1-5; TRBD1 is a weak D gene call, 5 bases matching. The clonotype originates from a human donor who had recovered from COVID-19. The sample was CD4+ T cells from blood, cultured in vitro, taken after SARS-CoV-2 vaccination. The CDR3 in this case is CSAKPGAGTNQPQHF. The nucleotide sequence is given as TGCAGTGCGAAACCCGGAGCGGGGACCAATCAGCCCCAGCATTTT.